This passage covers 12 T cell receptor beta chains from one sample sequenced in a study of blood T cell repertoires in COVID-19 (dated by TCRdb to between 2020 and 2021). Library construction relied on the immunoSEQ multiplex PCR assay. TCRdb provides this immuneACCESS table in a form limited to in-frame rearrangements. Some clones are lacking; in checked studies, under half of them reflect an unresolved V gene, and why the rest are absent is not known. For this sample there are 390,000 or so clones; 86% appear just once. Jointly, the top ten make up over 1.3% of the sample. The sequenced material came from peripheral blood. The receptors come from a woman in her 30s with active or convalescent COVID-19.

V is TRBV11-3 and J is TRBJ2-1, with TRBD2 identical over 15 bases. The germline V gene encodes CDR1 SGHNT and CDR2 YENEEA. The ends lost 5 bases at V and 3 bases at J; junction bases unmatched: 11. The length of the CDR3 is 19 residues. The CDR3 coding sequence is TGTGCCAGCAGCCAAAACGGACTAGCGGGAGGGTCCGACTACAATGAGCAGTTCTTC. Translated, it gives CASSQNGLAGGSDYNEQFF.

The chain links TRBV7-2 to TRBJ1-1; D gene uncertain. CDR1 SGHTA and CDR2 FQGNSA come from the germline V gene. V was shortened by 0 bases and J by 0 bases, with 8 bases between the two germline ends. This CDR3 has 15 amino acids. The CDR3 DNA sequence: TGTGCCAGCAGCTTAGCGCCGGACTTGAACACTGAAGCTTTCTTT. Translated: CASSLAPDLNTEAFF.

Note on this clone: Sequence at one end of the junction differs from germline and may be a read error. The rearrangement joins TRBV14 to TRBJ1-1, with D possibly TRBD1 on 6 matching bases. The CDR3 sequence is 14 residues long. Looked up from germline, CDR1 is SGHDN and CDR2 is FVKESK. Here the CDR3 DNA reads TGTGCCAGCAGCCAAGCCCGGACAGAGTCCGGGCCTCTCTTT. It encodes CASSQARTESGPLF.

The V call is TRBV5-4, the J call TRBJ2-7; 10 positions agree with TRBD1. The CDR3 loop spans 15 amino acids. J was trimmed by 1 base and V by 4 bases; bases with no gene match: 5. CDR1 and CDR2 from the germline V gene are SGHNT and YYREEE (reference sequence). This CDR3 is CASSPTGQGSYEQYF. DNA of the CDR3: TGTGCCAGCAGCCCGACGGGACAGGGGTCCTACGAGCAGTACTTC.

The rearrangement links TRBV27 to TRBJ2-3; 13 nucleotides match TRBD2. This CDR3 region has 13 residues. With V trimmed by 6 bases and J by 12 bases, 6 bases remained unmatched. The germline V gene has CDR1 MNHEY and CDR2 SMNVEV (reference sequence). The CDR3 sequence is CASRTSGGPVQYF. Written as DNA, the CDR3 is TGTGCCAGCAGGACTAGCGGGGGGCCCGTCCAGTATTTT.

V gene TRBV7-9 combines with J gene TRBJ2-2; no firm D call. Deletions cut 3 bases from V and 1 base from J, with 9 bases between. The CDR3 extends over 15 amino acids. Germline V gene lookup returns CDR1 SEHNR and CDR2 FQNEAQ (reference sequence). The CDR3 here is CASSFQSENTGELFF. The DNA for the CDR3 is TGTGCCAGCAGCTTTCAGTCCGAGAACACCGGGGAGCTGTTTTTT.

V usage is TRBV5-1 and J usage is TRBJ1-3, with D unclear. Germline V gene sequence: CDR1 SGHRS, CDR2 YFSETQ. Trimming took off 0 bases at V and 0 bases at J, with 10 bases between the two ends. The CDR3 is made up of 16 amino acids. Here the CDR3 reads CASSLAGSFSGNTIYF. The CDR3 DNA is TGCGCCAGCAGCTTGGCAGGATCTTTCTCTGGAAACACCATATATTTT.

The chain uses TRBV6-1 and TRBJ2-1, with 11 bases identical to TRBD2. This CDR3 spans 19 amino acids. Germline V gives CDR1 MNHNS, CDR2 SASEGT. The J segment lost 2 bases and the V segment lost 2 bases, leaving 11 bases of the junction unmatched. CDR3 nucleotide sequence: TGTGCCAGCAGTGAAATCCGGCTAGCGGGAGGTTCGCCCTACAATGAGCAGTTCTTC. It is translated as CASSEIRLAGGSPYNEQFF.

V is TRBV6-5 and J is TRBJ2-7; TRBD1 agrees at 10 bases. There are 14 residues in the CDR3. CDR1 is MNHEY and CDR2 is SVGAGI in the germline V gene. Trimming at V came to 4 bases and at J to 3 bases, leaving 3 bases not matched to a gene. The CDR3 region has the DNA TGTGCCAGCAGTTCCGACAGGGGGCTCTACGAGCAGTACTTC. Translation: CASSSDRGLYEQYF.

The chain carries TRBV7-8 and TRBJ1-2, with D perhaps matching TRBD1 (5 bases). CDR3 length: 14 amino acids. V lost 2 bases and J lost 6, with 13 bases in between. The germline CDR1 and CDR2 sequences are SGHVS and FQNEAQ. CDR3 DNA sequence: TGTGCCAGCAGCTTAAATGCCGGGGGTGATGGCTACACCTTC. Translated, it gives CASSLNAGGDGYTF.

The genes are TRBV6-1 and TRBJ2-7; 9 positions match TRBD2. There are 16 residues in the CDR3. Germline CDR1 and CDR2: MNHNS and SASEGT. Unmatched junction bases numbered 11, after V lost 4 bases and J lost 4 bases. The CDR3 DNA reads as TGTGCCAGCAGTGCGGTGGCGGGGGGGCCTTCTTACGAGCAGTACTTC. Residues: CASSAVAGGPSYEQYF.

Points on this clone: One end of the junction is discordant with germline, which a read error may explain. This chain connects TRBV4-1 to TRBJ1-5; 11 nucleotides line up with TRBD1. The germline V gene encodes CDR1 MGHRA and CDR2 YSYEKL. CDR3 size: 19 residues. The chain's CDR3 is CASSQDMGQGVYSNQPQHF. The CDR3 coding sequence is TGCGCCAGCAGCCAAGATATGGGACAGGGGGTATATAGCAACCAGCCCCAGCATTTT.